These 20 T cell receptor beta chains share one sample of origin, sequenced in a study of CD8 T cell repertoires and HIV-1 epitope variants. The antigens for these receptors are not known. The assay was immunoSEQ multiplex PCR, and TCRdb's table has in-frame clones only and misses some. This table has roughly 2,000 clones, 60% to 85% appearing once. Sequencing was done on a sample of cultured CD8+ T cells derived from PBMCs. These receptors were taken from a male donor with HIV.

This sequence joins TRBV27 and TRBJ2-1; D gene unclear. This CDR3 comprises 15 residues. CDR1 is MNHEY, CDR2 SMNVEV, per germline (reference sequence). With 8 bases removed from V and 0 bases from J, the gap between germline ends came to 14 bases. CDR3 DNA sequence: TGTGCCAGCGGGATTGATCGAAGCTCCTACAATGAGCAGTTCTTC. It codes for CASGIDRSSYNEQFF.

This clone was picked up one time. The V call is TRBV6-5, the J call TRBJ1-1, with D possibly matching TRBD1 (5 bases). V lost 0 bases and J 0 bases, leaving 11 bases between the germline ends. The length of the CDR3 is 16 residues. Germline CDR1 is MNHEY and CDR2 is SVGAGI. The CDR3: CASSYSLAGMNTEAFF. The DNA for the CDR3 is TGTGCCAGCAGTTACTCTTTGGCAGGGATGAACACTGAAGCTTTCTTT.

The chain recombines TRBV5-2 with TRBJ2-5; no check of the table's D call, TRBD2, against the DNA was made. TRBV5-2 is a known pseudogene. The CDR3 spans 15 residues. CDR3 in amino acids: CASSSAGIDQETQYF. The CDR3 DNA is TGTGCCAGCAGCTCCGCCGGGATAGATCAAGAGACCCAGTACTTC.

The gene calls are TRBV20-1 and TRBJ2-7; possible D gene TRBD1, 5 bases. V dropped 7 bases and J dropped 7 bases, with 14 bases sitting between them. In germline, CDR1 is DFQATT, CDR2 SNEGSKA (reference sequence). This CDR3 is 11 amino acids long. The CDR3 reads CSGPLRGEQYF. Written as DNA, the CDR3 is TGCAGTGGTCCCTTAAGGGGTGAGCAGTACTTC.

J is TRBJ1-4 and V is TRBV5-3, with D possibly TRBD1 on 5 matching bases. TRBV5-3 is an ORF for which the function is uncertain. The CDR3 runs 19 residues. Trimming removed 0 bases from V and 4 bases from J, with 22 bases in between. This chain's CDR3 is CARSLGLPMGSGINEKLFF. CDR3 sequence (DNA): TGTGCCAGAAGCTTGGGACTCCCCATGGGGTCAGGGATTAATGAAAAACTGTTTTTT.

J is TRBJ2-1 and V is TRBV12-1; the DNA was not used to check the table's D call, TRBD2. TRBV12-1 is annotated as a pseudogene. This CDR3 is built from 19 residues. CDR3 loop: CASSFAQPLEGGPVGEQFF. CDR3 DNA sequence: TGTGCCAGCAGCTTTGCCCAGCCCCTGGAGGGAGGGCCGGTGGGTGAGCAGTTCTTC.

The chain links TRBV5-6 to TRBJ2-7, with D unresolved. CDR3 size: 14 residues. Deletions cut 0 bases from V and 2 bases from J, with 9 bases between. Germline CDR1 SGHDT, CDR2 YYEEEE. For the CDR3, the DNA is TGTGCCAGCAGCTTGGCCTATGCGGCCTACGAGCAGTACTTC. Translation: CASSLAYAAYEQYF.

This sequence joins TRBV2 and TRBJ1-1, with D unresolved. Trimming removed 9 bases at V and 3 bases at J, with 20 bases between. From germline, CDR1 is SNHLY and CDR2 FYNNEI. The CDR3 is made up of 15 amino acids. As DNA, the CDR3 is TGTGCCAGGGACCGAGGGCGGTACGGCGACACTGAAGCTTTCTTT. Amino acid sequence: CARDRGRYGDTEAFF.

The chain carries TRBV5-5 and TRBJ2-2; D perhaps matches TRBD1 (6 bases). The CDR3 totals 18 residues. In germline, CDR1 is SGHKS, CDR2 YYEKEE (reference sequence). The V end was cut by 0 bases, the J end by 0 bases, with 15 bases between. Here the CDR3 reads CASSLAFRGLANTGELFF. The CDR3, as DNA: TGTGCCAGCAGCTTGGCCTTCAGGGGATTGGCGAACACCGGGGAGCTGTTTTTT.

The chain recombines TRBV9 with TRBJ2-7, with D perhaps matching TRBD1 or TRBD2 (7 bases each). CDR1 and CDR2 (germline): SGDLS, YYNGEE. The CDR3 is 15 residues long. Trimming removed 4 bases from V and 2 bases from J, with 16 bases in between. In nucleotides, the CDR3 is TGTGCCAGCAGCCCGTCGGGGGGACAGACCTACGAGCAGTACTTC. Its protein product is CASSPSGGQTYEQYF.

This clone was picked up a small number of times. The chain carries TRBV4-2 and TRBJ1-5, with 8 bases fitting TRBD1. V lost 2 bases to trimming and J lost 0 bases; unmatched junction nucleotides: 9. This CDR3 is 18 amino acids long. Germline CDR1 LGHNA, CDR2 YNFKEQ. Here the CDR3 reads CASSQLGTGEYSNQPQHF. In nucleotides, the CDR3 is TGTGCCAGCAGCCAACTTGGGACAGGAGAATATAGCAATCAGCCCCAGCATTTT.

In its sample, this clone was seen once. V and J are TRBV6-6 and TRBJ1-3, with D uncertain. Germline V gives CDR1 MNHNY, CDR2 SVGAGI (reference sequence). The CDR3 extends over 15 amino acids. The V and J ends lost 2 bases and 0 bases respectively, with 8 bases between them. CDR3 in DNA: TGTGCCAGCAGTTACAACAGCCTCTCTGGAAACACCATATATTTT. It specifies CASSYNSLSGNTIYF.

J is TRBJ1-5 and V is TRBV5-3; D may be TRBD1 (6 bases). TRBV5-3 is an ORF, with its function uncertain. This CDR3 comprises 20 residues. V lost 4 bases to trimming and J lost 4 bases, with 30 bases between them. The CDR3 coding sequence is TGTGCCAGAAGCGGTACCGATTACAGGGCCCTGGGCGAGAGGAATCAGCCCCAGCATTTT. Translation gives CARSGTDYRALGERNQPQHF.

The chain joins TRBV6-5 to TRBJ2-3; D might be TRBD2 (5 bases). Trimming cost V 5 bases and J 8 bases, with 17 bases left between them. The V gene's germline CDR1 is MNHEY and CDR2 SVGAGI. The CDR3 sequence is 14 residues long. CDR3 amino acids: CASSPGLRDGTQYF. As DNA, the CDR3 is TGTGCCAGCAGTCCTGGACTGAGAGACGGTACGCAGTATTTT.

This sequence joins TRBV27 and TRBJ2-1; 8 bases line up with TRBD2. Trimming cost V 4 bases and J 8 bases; bases outside gene matches: 13. Germline V lookup: CDR1 MNHEY, CDR2 SMNVEV (reference sequence). This CDR3 region has 16 residues. The CDR3 sequence is CASSSPLGTRFYEQFF. The CDR3, as DNA: TGTGCCAGCAGTTCCCCCTTGGGGACTAGATTCTATGAGCAGTTCTTC.

This sequence joins TRBV7-6 and TRBJ2-7, with D unresolved. CDR3 length: 13 amino acids. Deletions cut 5 bases from V and 3 bases from J, with 11 bases between. CDR1 is SGHVS, CDR2 FNYEAQ, per germline. Here the CDR3 reads CASSPIGDYEQYF. DNA of the CDR3: TGTGCCAGCAGCCCTATTGGGGACTACGAGCAGTACTTC. Looking up the rest from reference TRBV7-6 and TRBJ2-7 gives the full variable domain: GAGVSQSPRYKVTKRGQDVALRCDPISGHVSLYWYRQALGQGPEFLTYFNYEAQQDKSGLPNDRFSAERPEGSISTLTIQRTEQRDSAMYRCASSPIGDYEQYFGPGTRLTVT.

The table lists this clone with a count of one. The chain couples TRBV30 to TRBJ1-2; the D gene is possibly TRBD1 (5 bases). This CDR3 has 14 amino acids. The germline gives CDR1 GTSNPN, CDR2 SVGIG (reference sequence). The V gene lost 2 bases and the J gene lost 1 base, with 11 bases spanning the gap. The CDR3 loop reads CAWSITGFNYGYTF. DNA of the CDR3: TGTGCCTGGAGTATTACAGGCTTTAACTATGGCTACACCTTC.

V and J are TRBV5-4 and TRBJ1-4, with D perhaps matching TRBD1 (5 bases). Trimming removed 4 bases from V and 4 bases from J, with 14 bases in between. Germline values: CDR1 SGHNT, CDR2 YYREEE (reference sequence). The CDR3 spans 15 residues. In DNA, the CDR3 is TGTGCCAGCAGCCCGGGGGACGGGGGTAATGAAAAACTGTTTTTT. Its protein is CASSPGDGGNEKLFF.

The V gene is TRBV19, the J gene TRBJ2-4; 13 nucleotides align to TRBD2. This CDR3 spans 19 amino acids. Germline CDR1 LNHDA, CDR2 SQIVND (reference sequence). The junction had 8 bases not matched to a gene; V was cut back by 3 bases and J by 0 bases. DNA of the CDR3: TGTGCCAGTAGTATGGGGGGACTAGCGGGGCGAAGAGCCAAAAACATTCAGTACTTC. The encoded protein is CASSMGGLAGRRAKNIQYF.

The genes are TRBV7-2 and TRBJ2-7, with D maybe TRBD1 (6 bases). Germline V gene data show CDR1 as SGHTA and CDR2 as FQGNSA. This CDR3 contains 15 residues. Trimming stripped 1 base from V and 1 base from J, with 11 bases between. The CDR3 region has the DNA TGTGCCAGCAGCTTAGAGGGGGACCCTTCCTACGAGCAGTACTTC. This encodes CASSLEGDPSYEQYF.